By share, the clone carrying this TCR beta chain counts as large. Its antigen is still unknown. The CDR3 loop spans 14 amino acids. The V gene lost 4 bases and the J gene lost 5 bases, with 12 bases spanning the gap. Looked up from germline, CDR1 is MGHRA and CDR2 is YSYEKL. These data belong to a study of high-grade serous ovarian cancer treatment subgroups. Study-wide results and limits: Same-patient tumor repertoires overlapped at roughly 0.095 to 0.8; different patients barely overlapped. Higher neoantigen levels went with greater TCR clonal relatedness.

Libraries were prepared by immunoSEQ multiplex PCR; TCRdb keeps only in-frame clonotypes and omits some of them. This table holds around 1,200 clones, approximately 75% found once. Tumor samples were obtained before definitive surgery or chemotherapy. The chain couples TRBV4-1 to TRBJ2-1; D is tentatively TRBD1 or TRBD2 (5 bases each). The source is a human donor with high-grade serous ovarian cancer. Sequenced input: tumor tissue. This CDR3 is CASSPRDGDNEQFF. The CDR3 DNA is TGCGCCAGCAGCCCCAGGGACGGAGACAATGAGCAGTTCTTC.